These 27 T cell receptor beta chains were sequenced from one sample in a study of post-analysis software for immune sequencing data. The study's findings and limits: Patients showed TRBV5-6, TRBV5-1 and TRBV20-1 among four to six TRBV segments more frequent than in controls.

Carried by the TCR beta cDNA libraries were unique molecular identifiers. Via MiXCR, TCRdb re-called the PCR reads, giving one row per CDR3 protein. The sample lists hundreds of thousands of distinct CDR3 sequences, approximately 60% seen once, with 11% in the top ten. Their antigens are not known. The sequencing sample was made of blood. These receptors originate from a girl aged 2-10 years with multiple sclerosis.

The rearrangement links TRBV10-3 to TRBJ2-5, with 10 bases lining up with TRBD2. Trimming cost V 0 bases and J 5 bases; bases outside gene matches: 6. This CDR3 spans 16 amino acids. From germline, CDR1 is ENHRY and CDR2 SYGVKD. Written as DNA, the CDR3 is TGTGCCATCAGTGAGTCCCTAGCGGGAGTAGGGGAGACCCAGTACTTC. This sequence encodes CAISESLAGVGETQYF.

This clonotype is a singleton in its sample. The chain has TRBV7-6 and TRBJ2-2; TRBD1 is a possible D gene (6 bases). V dropped 7 bases and J dropped 1 base, with 16 bases sitting between them. The V gene's germline CDR1 is SGHVS and CDR2 FNYEAQ. This CDR3 has 16 amino acids. The CDR3 loop reads CASKEYLDRNTGELFF. DNA of the CDR3: TGTGCCAGCAAAGAGTACCTGGACAGGAACACCGGGGAGCTGTTTTTT. Variable domain in full (rest from reference TRBV7-6 and TRBJ2-2): GAGVSQSPRYKVTKRGQDVALRCDPISGHVSLYWYRQALGQGPEFLTYFNYEAQQDKSGLPNDRFSAERPEGSISTLTIQRTEQRDSAMYRCASKEYLDRNTGELFFGEGSRLTVL.

The CDR3 reads CATAEGTGRKTQYF. DNA of the CDR3: TGTGCCACCGCAGAAGGGACAGGGAGGAAGACCCAGTACTTC. This chain uses TRBV24-1 with TRBJ2-7; TRBD1 matches 9 bases. The J call may not be correct, given that the DNA end is closer to TRBJ2-5. There are 14 residues in the CDR3. From germline, CDR1 is KGHDR and CDR2 SFDVKD.

V usage is TRBV5-1 and J usage is TRBJ1-2; perhaps TRBD1 as D (6 bases). CDR1 is SGHRS and CDR2 is YFSETQ in the germline V gene. The CDR3 covers 15 residues. The ends were cut back, 0 bases at V and 3 bases at J, with 12 bases in the middle. The CDR3 loop reads CASSLAGGADYGYTF. Written as DNA, the CDR3 is TGCGCCAGCAGCTTGGCCGGGGGGGCAGACTATGGCTACACCTTC.

The genes are TRBV7-9 and TRBJ2-3; no reliable D call. Trimming shortened V by 4 bases and J by 2 bases, and 13 bases separated the two germline ends. The CDR3 loop spans 15 amino acids. The germline V gene has CDR1 SEHNR and CDR2 FQNEAQ (reference sequence). DNA of the CDR3: TGTGCCAGCAGCTGGGTGAGGCGGCACACAGATACGCAGTATTTT. Translated: CASSWVRRHTDTQYF.

The chain combines TRBV12-3 or TRBV12-4 with TRBJ2-3; the D call may be TRBD1 or TRBD2 (5 bases each). The V and J ends lost 7 bases and 2 bases respectively, with 19 bases between them. This CDR3 spans 16 amino acids. The CDR3 DNA is TGTGCCAGCACCTACGACCGGGACGGCTACACAGATACGCAGTATTTT. Encoded protein: CASTYDRDGYTDTQYF.

The rearrangement joins TRBV7-2 to TRBJ2-5, with D possibly being TRBD2 (6 bases). Trimming stripped 5 bases from V and 3 bases from J, with 19 bases between. CDR1 is SGHTA, CDR2 FQGNSA, per germline. The CDR3 runs 16 residues. The CDR3 is CASSLSSGGIEETQYF. The CDR3 nucleotides read TGTGCCAGCAGCCTAAGTTCAGGCGGGATTGAAGAGACCCAGTACTTC.

A few counts support this clonotype. This chain connects TRBV20-1 to TRBJ2-7; 11 nucleotides match TRBD2. Germline V gives CDR1 DFQATT, CDR2 SNEGSKA (reference sequence). V shed 5 bases and J 4 bases; nucleotides not matched to a gene: 22. CDR3 length: 19 residues. The CDR3 nucleotides read TGCAGTGCTTGGGGGTTACCGACTAGCGGGGACCGACTCTTTTACGAGCAGTACTTC. Its protein product is CSAWGLPTSGDRLFYEQYF.

The V gene is TRBV29-1, the J gene TRBJ1-1; possibly TRBD1 for D (6 bases). The CDR3 covers 13 residues. V shed 3 bases and J shed 8 bases, with 16 bases lying between them. Germline CDR1 reads SQVTM; CDR2 reads ANQGSEA. The CDR3 nucleotides read TGCAGCGTTGAGGCAGGGGAAGCCCAGGAAGCTTTCTTT. This translates into CSVEAGEAQEAFF.

The chain carries TRBV4-1 and TRBJ2-3; D may correspond to TRBD1 or TRBD2 (5 bases each). V was trimmed by 3 bases and J by 0 bases, leaving 19 bases between them. CDR1 and CDR2 from the germline V gene are MGHRA and YSYEKL. The CDR3 has 18 amino acids. The chain's CDR3 is CASSHASRDGRSTDTQYF. CDR3 DNA sequence: TGCGCCAGCAGCCACGCCTCCCGGGACGGTAGAAGCACAGATACGCAGTATTTT.

This clonotype turned up a few times. The chain has TRBV7-8 and TRBJ2-3, with D possibly called TRBD1 or TRBD2 (5 bases each). The V end was cut by 0 bases, the J end by 2 bases, with 9 bases between. This CDR3 has 15 amino acids. Germline lookup yields CDR1 SGHVS and CDR2 FQNEAQ. The CDR3 DNA sequence: TGTGCCAGCAGCTTAGCAGGGACGAACACAGATACGCAGTATTTT. It encodes CASSLAGTNTDTQYF.

This sequence joins TRBV6-5 and TRBJ2-1, with 7 nucleotides matching TRBD1. The CDR3 has 14 amino acids. Unmatched junction bases numbered 3, after V lost 2 bases and J lost 5 bases. Germline V gene sequence: CDR1 MNHEY, CDR2 SVGAGI. The CDR3 region is CASSYRDRDNEQFF. The DNA for the CDR3 is TGTGCCAGCAGTTACCGTGACAGGGACAATGAGCAGTTCTTC.

The V call is TRBV5-1, the J call TRBJ2-5, with 7 bases that match TRBD1. CDR1 SGHRS and CDR2 YFSETQ come from the germline V gene. There are 15 residues in the CDR3. V shed 2 bases and J 2 bases; nucleotides not matched to a gene: 6. CDR3 protein: CASSLAPDRQETQYF. The DNA for the CDR3 is TGCGCCAGCAGCTTAGCTCCGGACAGGCAAGAGACCCAGTACTTC.

CDR3 residues: CASSLKREPNYGYTF. CDR3 in DNA: TGTGCCAGCAGTTTGAAAAGGGAACCAAACTATGGCTACACCTTC. The chain is built from TRBV12-3 or TRBV12-4 and TRBJ1-2, with D hard to call. The germline V and J ends were trimmed by 3 bases and 2 bases, with 13 bases remaining between them. The length of the CDR3 is 15 residues.

This clonotype was seen a single time. V and J are TRBV4-1 and TRBJ2-1; D gene unclear. V lost 4 bases and J lost 4, with 14 bases in between. The CDR3 sequence is 15 residues long. Germline CDR1 reads MGHRA; CDR2 reads YSYEKL. Here the CDR3 DNA reads TGCGCCAGCAGCCCTCCAGACGGCAGGTACAATGAGCAGTTCTTC. Translating gives CASSPPDGRYNEQFF.

The chain employs TRBV5-1 and TRBJ1-2; 7 positions agree with TRBD1. The CDR3 contains 17 residues. The J segment lost 0 bases and the V segment lost 4 bases, leaving 12 bases of the junction unmatched. Germline V CDR1 and CDR2: SGHRS, YFSETQ. The chain's CDR3 is CASSPDRAYGANYGYTF. The CDR3 DNA sequence: TGCGCCAGCAGCCCCGACAGGGCGTATGGGGCTAACTATGGCTACACCTTC.

There are a few counts of this clonotype. CDR3 nucleotide sequence: TGCAGTGCTAGGGCTAGCGGGCGGATAAAGAACGAGCAGTACTTC. Its translation is CSARASGRIKNEQYF. This chain links TRBV20-1 with TRBJ2-7, with TRBD2 matching over 8 bases. Looked up from germline, CDR1 is DFQATT and CDR2 is SNEGSKA (reference sequence). Trimming cost V 3 bases and J 5 bases; bases outside gene matches: 12. The CDR3 runs 15 residues.

The chain carries TRBV6-2 or TRBV6-3 and TRBJ2-7; D may be TRBD2 (7 bases). V dropped 6 bases and J dropped 3 bases, with 12 bases sitting between them. The CDR3 length is 13 residues. Germline CDR1 is MNHEY and CDR2 is SVGEGT. CDR3 sequence reads: CASRRGGIYEQYF. In DNA, the CDR3 is TGTGCCAGCAGAAGGGGGGGGATCTACGAGCAGTACTTC.

This clonotype was found a few times. The genes are TRBV6-5 and TRBJ1-2; D is unresolved. Germline V gene lookup returns CDR1 MNHEY and CDR2 SVGAGI. Trimming removed 6 bases at V and 5 bases at J, with 13 bases between. This CDR3 contains 13 residues. The CDR3: CASRPFLNYGYTF. CDR3 DNA sequence: TGTGCCAGCAGACCCTTCTTGAATTATGGCTACACCTTC.

The chain employs TRBV7-2 and TRBJ1-2; 7 bases map to TRBD1. The CDR3 extends over 13 amino acids. CDR1 SGHTA and CDR2 FQGNSA come from the germline V gene. After removal of 5 bases from V and 7 bases from J, the junction contained 7 bases not matched to a gene. Here the CDR3 DNA reads TGTGCCAGCAGCCCTAAGACAGGGCCTGGCTACACCTTC. It is translated as CASSPKTGPGYTF.

This clonotype showed up just once. The V and J genes are TRBV15 and TRBJ2-3; D is possibly TRBD1 or TRBD2 (6 bases each). The V end lost 1 base, the J end lost 0 bases, and 14 bases lay between the germline ends. Per germline, CDR1 LNHNV and CDR2 YYDKDF (reference sequence). The CDR3 totals 17 residues. The CDR3 protein is CATSRGGAQLSTDTQYF. The CDR3 DNA is TGTGCCACCAGCAGAGGGGGGGCTCAACTTAGCACAGATACGCAGTATTTT.

This chain uses TRBV7-2 with TRBJ2-5; 7 nucleotides align to TRBD1. The ends lost 6 bases at V and 3 bases at J; junction bases unmatched: 7. The CDR3 is 14 amino acids. Germline-derived CDR1 and CDR2 are SGHTA and FQGNSA. CDR3 sequence reads: CASSQTGDEETQYF. CDR3 bases: TGTGCCAGCAGTCAAACAGGGGACGAAGAGACCCAGTACTTC.

This chain connects TRBV3-1 to TRBJ1-2; 8 bases are shared with TRBD1. The CDR3 covers 13 residues. After removal of 6 bases from V and 4 bases from J, the junction contained 4 bases not matched to a gene. In germline, CDR1 is LGHDT, CDR2 YNNKEL (reference sequence). This chain's CDR3 is CASRSTGAYGYTF. CDR3 bases: TGTGCCAGCAGATCGACAGGGGCCTATGGCTACACCTTC.

The V call is TRBV11-2, the J call TRBJ2-7, with D possibly matching TRBD2 (6 bases). The CDR3 contains 16 residues. V lost 0 bases and J lost 0, with 12 bases in between. Germline assignment: CDR1 SGHAT and CDR2 FQNNGV. CDR3 DNA: TGTGCCAGCAGCTTAGACCCGGGACTGGACTCCTACGAGCAGTACTTC. Protein sequence: CASSLDPGLDSYEQYF.

The chain is built from TRBV2 and TRBJ1-1; D perhaps matches TRBD1 (6 bases). Germline values: CDR1 SNHLY, CDR2 FYNNEI. This CDR3 contains 14 residues. Deletions cut 7 bases from V and 7 bases from J, with 19 bases between. CDR3 region: CASTGTRGVGEAFF. CDR3 bases: TGTGCCAGCACAGGGACAAGGGGGGTCGGTGAAGCTTTCTTT.

This clonotype was counted once. The V call is TRBV7-9, the J call TRBJ1-1, with D tentatively TRBD1 (5 bases). Germline-derived CDR1 and CDR2 are SEHNR and FQNEAQ (reference sequence). The CDR3 covers 14 residues. Trimming shortened V by 5 bases and J by 5 bases, and 15 bases separated the two germline ends. CDR3 bases: TGTGCCAGCAGCCTCCCGGGGGGATGGACTGAAGCTTTCTTT. Translated, it gives CASSLPGGWTEAFF.

The rearrangement links TRBV7-2 to TRBJ2-7, with a weak D call TRBD1 (5 bases). The CDR3 covers 14 residues. V dropped 2 bases and J dropped 6 bases, with 14 bases sitting between them. Germline lookup yields CDR1 SGHTA and CDR2 FQGNSA. The CDR3 is CASSLIREGGEQYF. In DNA, the CDR3 is TGTGCCAGCAGCTTAATCAGGGAAGGTGGCGAGCAGTACTTC.